The 20 T cell receptor beta chains given below trace back to one sample, sequenced in a study of blood T cell repertoires in COVID-19. This table comes from immunoSEQ multiplex PCR, and its TCRdb copy is limited to in-frame clones, with some not included. Of fewer than 350,000 clones in the sample, roughly 90% were seen once. Specimen: PBMCs or T cells enriched from blood (not recorded which). These receptors were collected from a woman under 40 who had been exposed to COVID-19.

The V and J genes are TRBV28 and TRBJ1-2; D is perhaps TRBD1 (6 bases). CDR1 is MDHEN, CDR2 SYDVKM, per germline. V was shortened by 6 bases and J by 4 bases, with 15 bases between the two germline ends. The CDR3 is made up of 14 amino acids. CDR3 nucleotide sequence: TGTGCCAGCAGGATGCAGGGGTTGGTCTATGGCTACACCTTC. Encoded protein: CASRMQGLVYGYTF.

This chain uses TRBV19 with TRBJ1-1; D gene unclear. The V gene lost 1 base and the J gene lost 5 bases, with 11 bases spanning the gap. CDR1 is LNHDA and CDR2 is SQIVND in the germline V gene (reference sequence). CDR3 length equals 14 residues. This chain's CDR3 is CASSIVRSGTEAFF. DNA for the CDR3: TGTGCCAGTAGTATAGTTCGCAGCGGGACTGAAGCTTTCTTT.

The chain links TRBV7-2 to TRBJ2-5; the match to TRBD1 covers 8 bases. The CDR3 is 15 residues long. J lost 5 bases, V lost 7 bases, and 12 bases had no gene match. The germline gives CDR1 SGHTA, CDR2 FQGNSA. The CDR3 sequence: CASTPGQGFSETQYF. The CDR3 bases are TGTGCCAGCACCCCCGGACAGGGCTTTTCGGAGACCCAGTACTTC.

V and J are TRBV7-9 and TRBJ1-5, with a tentative D call TRBD1 (6 bases). Trimming shortened V by 5 bases and J by 1 base, and 15 bases separated the two germline ends. This CDR3 has 16 amino acids. CDR1 is SEHNR, CDR2 FQNEAQ, per germline (reference sequence). The CDR3 DNA reads as TGTGCCAGCAGCCACGACGGACAGCTCAGCAATCAGCCCCAGCATTTT. Translated: CASSHDGQLSNQPQHF.

The chain links TRBV4-1 to TRBJ1-2; D may be TRBD1 (5 bases). The V and J ends lost 0 bases and 8 bases respectively, with 16 bases between them. From germline, CDR1 is MGHRA and CDR2 YSYEKL. This CDR3 contains 15 residues. DNA for the CDR3: TGCGCCAGCAGCCAAGACGGGGGGTTGCAGCGGGGCTACACCTTC. Protein: CASSQDGGLQRGYTF.

In this sample, this clone turned up a few times. The V gene is TRBV2, the J gene TRBJ1-2; TRBD1 might be the D (5 bases). CDR1 is SNHLY and CDR2 is FYNNEI in the germline V gene. CDR3 length: 13 amino acids. Trimming left V 6 bases short and J 4 bases short, with 12 bases between. The chain's CDR3 is CASRLTGLYGYTF. The CDR3 DNA reads TGTGCCAGCAGACTCACAGGTCTCTATGGCTACACCTTC.

The chain combines TRBV11-3 with TRBJ2-7, with unresolved D. Trimming pared 5 bases from V and 4 bases from J, leaving 12 bases between. Germline CDR1 and CDR2: SGHNT and YENEEA. The CDR3 has 13 amino acids. CDR3 region: CASSPMVGYEQYF. In nucleotides, the CDR3 is TGTGCCAGCAGCCCAATGGTCGGGTACGAGCAGTACTTC.

This clone was counted only a few times. The V gene is TRBV5-1, the J gene TRBJ2-5; 11 nucleotides match TRBD1. There are 16 residues in the CDR3. J gave up 5 bases and V 3 bases, and 9 bases lay outside the gene matches. Per the germline V gene, CDR1 is SGHRS and CDR2 is YFSETQ. Here the CDR3 reads CASSSGDRGKGETQYF. In DNA, the CDR3 is TGCGCCAGCAGCTCCGGGGACAGGGGGAAGGGCGAGACCCAGTACTTC.

The chain uses TRBV27 and TRBJ2-1; tentative D call: TRBD2 (6 bases). This CDR3 has 13 amino acids. The germline CDR1 and CDR2 sequences are MNHEY and SMNVEV (reference sequence). V was cut by 4 bases and J by 7 bases, with 11 bases left in between. CDR3 loop: CASSWEEGNEQFF. CDR3 DNA sequence: TGTGCCAGCAGTTGGGAGGAGGGGAATGAGCAGTTCTTC.

The V and J genes are TRBV11-1 and TRBJ2-5, with a tentative D call TRBD2 (6 bases). CDR1 SGHAT and CDR2 FQDESV come from the germline V gene (reference sequence). Trimming removed 4 bases at V and 4 bases at J, with 16 bases between. The length of the CDR3 is 15 residues. The CDR3 loop reads CASSSETGVGETQYF. CDR3 nucleotides: TGTGCCAGCAGCTCCGAGACGGGAGTAGGAGAGACCCAGTACTTC.

This chain joins TRBV14 and TRBJ2-1; D not resolved. V was shortened by 4 bases and J by 0 bases, with 10 bases between the two germline ends. This CDR3 spans 15 amino acids. Germline V gene lookup returns CDR1 SGHDN and CDR2 FVKESK. For the CDR3, the DNA is TGTGCCAGCAGCCCCGTTGTCCTCTCCTACAATGAGCAGTTCTTC. Amino acids: CASSPVVLSYNEQFF.

The chain's CDR3 is CASSSGSEQYF. The DNA of the CDR3 is TGTGCCAGCAGCTCAGGGTCCGAGCAGTACTTC. This rearrangement joins TRBV7-3 to TRBJ2-7; D is possibly TRBD1 (5 bases). Germline V lookup: CDR1 SGHTA, CDR2 FQGTGA. The CDR3 is 11 residues long. V gave up 4 bases and J gave up 6 bases, with 7 bases separating them.

The rearrangement joins TRBV27 to TRBJ1-5; maybe TRBD1 (5 bases). Trimming cost V 5 bases and J 5 bases, with 16 bases left between them. Germline values: CDR1 MNHEY, CDR2 SMNVEV (reference sequence). CDR3 size: 15 residues. CDR3 DNA: TGTGCCAGCAGTCCCCGAGGGAGGGGTGATCAGCCCCAGCATTTT. Translated: CASSPRGRGDQPQHF.

The V call is TRBV10-3, the J call TRBJ2-7; 7 bases map to TRBD1. Germline lookup yields CDR1 ENHRY and CDR2 SYGVKD. CDR3 length: 12 amino acids. The V segment lost 10 bases and the J segment 2 bases; nucleotides outside the gene matches: 5. The CDR3, as DNA: TGTGCCACCGGGGACAGAACCTACGAGCAGTACTTC. Protein sequence: CATGDRTYEQYF.

The chain has TRBV3-1 (or the pseudogene TRBV3-2) and TRBJ1-6; D is unclear. The CDR3 sequence is 12 residues long. Trimming removed 4 bases at V and 8 bases at J, with 6 bases between. The germline CDR1 and CDR2 sequences are LGHDT and YNNKEL (reference sequence). CDR3 in amino acids: CASSLQYSPLHF. The CDR3 DNA reads as TGTGCCAGCAGCCTTCAGTATTCACCCCTCCACTTT.

J is TRBJ2-5 and V is TRBV7-8; 13 positions match TRBD2. From germline, CDR1 is SGHVS and CDR2 FQNEAQ. The J segment lost 4 bases and the V segment lost 4 bases, leaving 3 bases of the junction unmatched. CDR3 size: 15 residues. CDR3 sequence reads: CASSYRTSGRETQYF. CDR3 coding DNA: TGTGCCAGCAGCTACCGGACTAGCGGGAGAGAGACCCAGTACTTC.

The rearrangement joins TRBV7-8 to TRBJ1-1, with a possible D match to TRBD1 (5 bases). Trimming took 4 bases from V and 0 from J, leaving 15 bases between them. The CDR3 totals 16 residues. The germline V gene has CDR1 SGHVS and CDR2 FQNEAQ. The DNA of the CDR3 is TGTGCCAGCAGCTCGCTGGGGCAGAAGATGAACACTGAAGCTTTCTTT. It yields the protein CASSSLGQKMNTEAFF.

This clone was counted only a few times. The gene calls are TRBV9 and TRBJ1-1; 7 bases line up with TRBD1. The ends lost 4 bases at V and 0 bases at J; junction bases unmatched: 9. The germline CDR1 and CDR2 sequences are SGDLS and YYNGEE. CDR3 size: 16 residues. CDR3 sequence (DNA): TGTGCCAGCAGCCCGGACAGGAAAATTATGAACACTGAAGCTTTCTTT. It specifies CASSPDRKIMNTEAFF. The full variable domain, in which reference TRBV9 and TRBJ1-1 provide the parts outside the CDR3, is DSGVTQTPKHLITATGQRVTLRCSPRSGDLSVYWYQQSLDQGLQFLIQYYNGEERAKGNILERFSAQQFPDLHSELNLSSLELGDSALYFCASSPDRKIMNTEAFFGQGTRLTVV.

The chain recombines TRBV14 with TRBJ1-3, with D possibly matching TRBD1 (5 bases). Germline lookup yields CDR1 SGHDN and CDR2 FVKESK. The CDR3 spans 15 residues. V was cut by 4 bases and J by 3 bases, with 13 bases left in between. The CDR3 sequence: CASSPDRLLGNTIYF. The DNA for the CDR3 is TGTGCCAGCAGCCCCGACAGATTACTTGGAAACACCATATATTTT.

The CDR3 loop is CASSLSPTSGIVDEQFF. DNA for the CDR3: TGTGCCAGCAGCTTAAGCCCGACTAGCGGGATAGTGGATGAGCAGTTCTTC. The chain is built from TRBV7-3 and TRBJ2-1; the match to TRBD2 covers 11 bases. CDR3 length equals 17 residues. The junction had 10 bases not matched to a gene; V was cut back by 1 base and J by 8 bases. CDR1 SGHTA and CDR2 FQGTGA come from the germline V gene.